Presented here are 23 T cell receptor beta chains from one specimen sequenced in a study of follicular helper T cells after annual influenza vaccination. Time point of the sample: 2015-2016 season, 7 days after influenza vaccination. TCRdb's table, derived via immunoSEQ multiplex PCR, lists solely in-frame clones and lacks some. The sample shows approximately 1,400 clones, roughly 80% of them seen only once. This material consisted of CXCR5+ CD38+ circulating T follicular helper cells from blood, taken 7 days after influenza vaccination. The subset denotes: circulating Tfh, non-naive CD4+CXCR5+PD-1+ (ICOS+CD38+ or ICOS-CD38-). The receptor set was obtained from an adult who received the influenza vaccine.

The chain combines TRBV15 with TRBJ2-5; TRBD2 matches at 15 bases. The V gene's germline CDR1 is LNHNV and CDR2 YYDKDF (reference sequence). V was pared by 1 base and J by 4 bases, with 7 bases of the junction left unmatched. The length of the CDR3 is 18 residues. In DNA form, the CDR3 reads TGTGCCACCAGCAGAGGAGGGACTAGCGGGAGGTTCGGAGAGACCCAGTACTTC. Translation gives CATSRGGTSGRFGETQYF.

The chain couples TRBV28 to TRBJ1-1; D is perhaps TRBD1 (6 bases). The CDR3 loop spans 14 amino acids. Germline V CDR1 and CDR2: MDHEN, SYDVKM. V was pared by 3 bases and J by 1 base, with 9 bases between. CDR3 in DNA: TGTGCCAGCAGTTTCGGACAGCCGAACACTGAAGCTTTCTTT. This sequence encodes CASSFGQPNTEAFF.

The chain combines TRBV29-1 with TRBJ2-7; no clear D. This CDR3 has 12 residues. CDR1 SQVTM and CDR2 ANQGSEA come from the germline V gene. V was shortened by 0 bases and J by 6 bases, with 9 bases between the two germline ends. This CDR3 is CSVEDQGSEQYF. Here the CDR3 DNA reads TGCAGCGTTGAAGATCAAGGGTCCGAGCAGTACTTC.

J is TRBJ1-1 and V is TRBV2; TRBD1 is a possible D gene (5 bases). Germline CDR1 is SNHLY and CDR2 is FYNNEI. Deletions cut 7 bases from V and 6 bases from J, with 12 bases between. CDR3 length: 12 amino acids. CDR3 sequence (DNA): TGTGCCAGCACAACAGGACGTCCTGAAGCTTTCTTT. Amino acids: CASTTGRPEAFF.

This clone was observed a handful of times. The V gene is TRBV6-1, the J gene TRBJ2-1, with 12 bases aligning to TRBD1. V lost 8 bases, J lost 4 bases, and 6 bases stayed unmatched. CDR1 MNHNS and CDR2 SASEGT come from the germline V gene. The CDR3 is 15 amino acids. In nucleotides, the CDR3 is TGTGCCAGCGGCGGGGACAGGGGGCTTTACAATGAGCAGTTCTTC. Residues: CASGGDRGLYNEQFF.

This clone was observed a few times. J is TRBJ1-2 and V is TRBV18; a possible D gene is TRBD1 (6 bases). The CDR3 sequence is 16 residues long. The V and J ends lost 2 bases and 8 bases respectively, with 21 bases between them. The germline gives CDR1 KGHSH, CDR2 LQKENI. CDR3 sequence (DNA): TGTGCCAGCTCACCAGAAGTGAAGGGCGGGGGCGACGGCTACACCTTC. Encoded protein: CASSPEVKGGGDGYTF. Supplemented by reference TRBV18 and TRBJ1-2, the full variable domain reads NAGVMQNPRHLVRRRGQEARLRCSPMKGHSHVYWYRQLPEEGLKFMVYLQKENIIDESGMPKERFSAEFPKEGPSILRIQQVVRGDSAAYFCASSPEVKGGGDGYTFGSGTRLTVV.

The V call is TRBV7-2, the J call TRBJ2-5; possibly TRBD1 or TRBD2 for D (9 bases each). Germline-derived CDR1 and CDR2 are SGHTA and FQGNSA. CDR3 length equals 16 residues. Trimming shortened V by 4 bases and J by 6 bases, and 21 bases separated the two germline ends. In DNA form, the CDR3 reads TGTGCCAGCAGCTCTAGCGGGACAGGGAGCGGGAAGACCCAGTACTTC. Its protein product is CASSSSGTGSGKTQYF.

The chain combines TRBV18 with TRBJ1-1; D uncertain. The germline V and J ends were trimmed by 3 bases and 1 base, with 12 bases remaining between them. Germline V gene lookup returns CDR1 KGHSH and CDR2 LQKENI. This CDR3 is 15 amino acids long. The CDR3 protein is CASSPPNEQNTEAFF. The DNA for the CDR3 is TGTGCCAGCTCACCCCCGAACGAGCAGAACACTGAAGCTTTCTTT.

The chain combines TRBV28 with TRBJ2-5; 9 nucleotides line up with TRBD1. Germline CDR1 MDHEN, CDR2 SYDVKM. The length of the CDR3 is 15 residues. V lost 5 bases, J lost 3 bases, and 7 bases stayed unmatched. The CDR3 loop is CASSATGGGKETQYF. CDR3 sequence (DNA): TGTGCCAGCAGTGCGACAGGGGGGGGAAAAGAGACCCAGTACTTC.

The chain joins TRBV5-1 to TRBJ1-2; D call uncertain. V dropped 0 bases and J dropped 4 bases, with 10 bases sitting between them. The CDR3 spans 14 residues. Germline values: CDR1 SGHRS, CDR2 YFSETQ. In DNA form, the CDR3 reads TGCGCCAGCAGCTTGGATTCGGGGATCTATGGCTACACCTTC. Protein sequence: CASSLDSGIYGYTF.

The chain uses TRBV23-1 and TRBJ2-5; TRBD2 is a possible D gene (5 bases). TRBV23-1 is assigned to the ORF class and has an uncertain function. Trimming cost V 4 bases and J 2 bases, with 23 bases left between them. The CDR3 totals 18 residues. The CDR3 nucleotides are TGCGCCAGCAGTCCCCCGGAGGAGCGAACTCCATTACAAGAGACCCAGTACTTC. It yields the protein CASSPPEERTPLQETQYF.

To note about this clone: Germline is not matched at one junction end, which may reflect a read error. This chain joins TRBV28 and TRBJ1-1, with no clear D. The germline CDR1 and CDR2 sequences are MDHEN and SYDVKM. The CDR3 is 15 residues long. This CDR3 is CASSPETGERLKLLF. The CDR3 nucleotides are TGTGCCAGCAGCCCGGAGACCGGAGAGCGACTGAAGCTTCTCTTT. The variable domain in full, with the rest retrieved from reference TRBV28 and TRBJ1-1, is DVKVTQSSRYLVKRTGEKVFLECVQDMDHENMFWYRQDPGLGLRLIYFSYDVKMKEKGDIPEGYSVSREKKERFSLILESASTNQTSMYLCASSPETGERLKLLFGQGTRLTVV.

V and J are TRBV10-3 and TRBJ2-2; TRBD1 aligns across 10 bases. Trimming removed 4 bases from V and 6 bases from J; junction bases left unmatched: 11. Germline V gene sequence: CDR1 ENHRY, CDR2 SYGVKD. The CDR3 has 17 amino acids. CDR3 in amino acids: CAISAPGGQGIPGELFF. CDR3 nucleotide sequence: TGTGCCATCAGTGCCCCGGGGGGACAGGGGATCCCCGGGGAGCTGTTTTTT.

The J gene is TRBJ2-4, the V gene TRBV28, with TRBD1 as a possible D gene (6 bases). The CDR3 has 13 residues. Trimming shortened V by 8 bases and J by 7 bases, and 15 bases separated the two germline ends. The germline gives CDR1 MDHEN, CDR2 SYDVKM. The CDR3 nucleotides are TGTGCCAGCCTCCGCCAGGGGCAGAACATTCAGTACTTC. As protein: CASLRQGQNIQYF.

This clone was counted between two and nine times. The chain uses TRBV5-4 and TRBJ2-7, with 11 bases aligning to TRBD1. The V gene end was trimmed by 3 bases and the J gene end by 7 bases; junction bases not matched to a gene: 6. CDR1 is SGHNT, CDR2 YYREEE, per germline (reference sequence). The CDR3 runs to 14 residues. The DNA for the CDR3 is TGTGCCAGCAGCTCGAAGGACAGGGGGCGAGAGCAGTACTTC. Translating gives CASSSKDRGREQYF.

The chain uses TRBV6-1 and TRBJ2-4, with a weak D call TRBD2 (7 bases). The CDR3 length is 15 residues. V lost 3 bases to trimming and J lost 6 bases, with 15 bases between them. The germline V gene encodes CDR1 MNHNS and CDR2 SASEGT. CDR3 sequence reads: CASSDQRGAGNIQYF. The CDR3 DNA reads as TGTGCCAGCAGTGATCAACGGGGGGCGGGAAACATTCAGTACTTC.

The chain uses TRBV7-9 and TRBJ1-2, with D possibly TRBD1 on 6 matching bases. V was cut by 0 bases and J by 0 bases, with 14 bases left in between. There are 17 residues in the CDR3. CDR1 SEHNR and CDR2 FQNEAQ come from the germline V gene (reference sequence). The CDR3 region is CASSLAIVRGANYGYTF. The CDR3 nucleotides read TGTGCCAGCAGCTTAGCGATTGTCAGGGGTGCTAACTATGGCTACACCTTC.

This clone was observed once. This chain uses TRBV11-2 with TRBJ1-2, with D possibly matching TRBD1 (5 bases). The V gene lost 5 bases and the J gene lost 8 bases, with 12 bases spanning the gap. This CDR3 contains 12 residues. From germline, CDR1 is SGHAT and CDR2 FQNNGV. CDR3 nucleotides: TGTGCCAGCAGCCCTACAGGTAGCGGCTACACCTTC. Its translation is CASSPTGSGYTF.

The V and J genes are TRBV7-2 and TRBJ2-2; the D is unclear. This CDR3 spans 12 amino acids. The V end lost 5 bases, the J end lost 3 bases, and 4 bases lay between the germline ends. The germline V gene encodes CDR1 SGHTA and CDR2 FQGNSA. CDR3 region: CASSLYTGELFF. The CDR3 DNA reads TGTGCCAGCAGCCTATACACCGGGGAGCTGTTTTTT.

The chain employs TRBV4-1 and TRBJ2-5, with TRBD2 matching 7 bases. Unmatched junction bases numbered 3, after V lost 1 base and J lost 4 bases. CDR3 length: 14 amino acids. Per the germline V gene, CDR1 is MGHRA and CDR2 is YSYEKL. The CDR3 DNA sequence: TGCGCCAGCAGCCAAGCTGGGAGGGTAGAGACCCAGTACTTC. This sequence encodes CASSQAGRVETQYF.

The rearrangement links TRBV18 to TRBJ1-1; no definite D call. V dropped 3 bases and J dropped 5 bases, with 16 bases sitting between them. Germline CDR1 KGHSH, CDR2 LQKENI. The CDR3 runs 15 residues. CDR3 coding DNA: TGTGCCAGCTCACCCATGGACGGAGGCGGGACTGAAGCTTTCTTT. This translates into CASSPMDGGGTEAFF.

The chain joins TRBV7-8 to TRBJ2-7, with D unresolved. The CDR3 totals 15 residues. Per germline, CDR1 SGHVS and CDR2 FQNEAQ. Between the trimmed V and J ends, which lost 1 base and 5 bases, there was a span of 15 bases. CDR3 in DNA: TGTGCCAGCAGCTTAGAAAGGAAAGAAGGTGACGAGCAGTACTTC. The encoded protein is CASSLERKEGDEQYF.

This chain links TRBV11-1 with TRBJ2-7; TRBD2 matches 7 bases. The CDR3 contains 14 residues. Germline loops: CDR1 SGHAT, CDR2 FQDESV (reference sequence). V was clipped by 6 bases and J by 4 bases; unmatched bases: 9. The CDR3, as DNA: TGTGCCAGCAGTCTCAGGGAGGGCGGGTACGAGCAGTACTTC. Translation gives CASSLREGGYEQYF.